One and the same sample provided the 7 T cell receptor beta chains below, sequenced in a study of cytomegalovirus exposure and HLA in healthy donors. The PCR used 60 Vbeta and 13 Jbeta primers. Produced via immunoSEQ multiplex PCR; TCRdb's table is partial and in-frame only. In the table there are some 120,000 clones, roughly four fifths of which are singletons. Sequencing used PBMCs. These receptor sequences come from a male donor in good health and CMV-seropositive.

This clone was seen only once. The chain joins TRBV30 to TRBJ2-5, with 7 positions matching TRBD2. There are 15 residues in the CDR3. V trimming: 4 bases; J trimming: 5 bases; junction bases outside the gene matches: 13. Germline V gene data show CDR1 as GTSNPN and CDR2 as SVGIG (reference sequence). The CDR3 nucleotides are TGTGCCTGGACCCCGCTAGCGGCCAAGGATGAGACCCAGTACTTC. Its protein product is CAWTPLAAKDETQYF.

This sequence joins TRBV7-9 and TRBJ1-4; 7 bases match TRBD1. The junction had 0 bases not matched to a gene; V was cut back by 1 base and J by 4 bases. The germline V gene encodes CDR1 SEHNR and CDR2 FQNEAQ (reference sequence). The CDR3 totals 14 residues. The CDR3 spells CASSLGDSNEKLFF. The CDR3 nucleotides are TGTGCCAGCAGCTTAGGGGACAGTAATGAAAAACTGTTTTTT.

This clone has only a few counts. V and J are TRBV5-1 and TRBJ1-6, with TRBD1 matching 8 bases. The CDR3 is made up of 19 amino acids. The germline gives CDR1 SGHRS, CDR2 YFSETQ. V lost 3 bases and J lost 7; bases outside the gene matches: 18. The CDR3 region has the DNA TGCGCCAGCAGCTGGTTCGGGACAGGAATTTTGGGTGAGAATTCACCCCTCCACTTT. It specifies CASSWFGTGILGENSPLHF.

The chain recombines TRBV27 with TRBJ2-7, with TRBD2 matching over 8 bases. The germline gives CDR1 MNHEY, CDR2 SMNVEV (reference sequence). The length of the CDR3 is 13 residues. With V trimmed by 5 bases and J by 2 bases, 2 bases remained unmatched. The CDR3 DNA is TGTGCCAGCAGTCGAGCGGGGGCCTACGAGCAGTACTTC. As protein: CASSRAGAYEQYF.

This clone occurred once. The V gene is TRBV28, the J gene TRBJ2-1; TRBD2 matches 13 bases. Trimming took 8 bases from V and 8 from J; bases not matched to a gene: 15. Per germline, CDR1 MDHEN and CDR2 SYDVKM. CDR3 length equals 17 residues. The CDR3 reads CASPPSGLAGVYDEQFF. Here the CDR3 DNA reads TGTGCCAGCCCCCCCTCAGGACTAGCGGGAGTTTACGATGAGCAGTTCTTC. Together with reference TRBV28 and TRBJ2-1, the CDR3 gives the full variable domain: DVKVTQSSRYLVKRTGEKVFLECVQDMDHENMFWYRQDPGLGLRLIYFSYDVKMKEKGDIPEGYSVSREKKERFSLILESASTNQTSMYLCASPPSGLAGVYDEQFFGPGTRLTVL.

The chain joins TRBV7-9 to TRBJ1-1; D unclear. The length of the CDR3 is 17 residues. Trimming left V 4 bases short and J 0 bases short, with 18 bases between. Germline CDR1 reads SEHNR; CDR2 reads FQNEAQ (reference sequence). In DNA, the CDR3 is TGTGCCAGCAGCTCGCCATCGATTGGCAGGCTGAACACTGAAGCTTTCTTT. It specifies CASSSPSIGRLNTEAFF. The whole variable domain, filled in from reference TRBV7-9 and TRBJ1-1, reads DTGVSQNPRHKITKRGQNVTFRCDPISEHNRLYWYRQTLGQGPEFLTYFQNEAQLEKSRLLSDRFSAERPKGSFSTLEIQRTEQGDSAMYLCASSSPSIGRLNTEAFFGQGTRLTVV.

In this sample, this clone turned up once. This chain connects TRBV7-9 to TRBJ1-1; D is uncertain. CDR1 and CDR2 from the germline V gene are SEHNR and FQNEAQ (reference sequence). This CDR3 has 13 residues. The V and J ends lost 2 bases and 2 bases respectively, with 6 bases between them. CDR3 sequence: CASSLTVNTEAFF. The CDR3 bases are TGTGCCAGCAGCTTAACAGTAAACACTGAAGCTTTCTTT.